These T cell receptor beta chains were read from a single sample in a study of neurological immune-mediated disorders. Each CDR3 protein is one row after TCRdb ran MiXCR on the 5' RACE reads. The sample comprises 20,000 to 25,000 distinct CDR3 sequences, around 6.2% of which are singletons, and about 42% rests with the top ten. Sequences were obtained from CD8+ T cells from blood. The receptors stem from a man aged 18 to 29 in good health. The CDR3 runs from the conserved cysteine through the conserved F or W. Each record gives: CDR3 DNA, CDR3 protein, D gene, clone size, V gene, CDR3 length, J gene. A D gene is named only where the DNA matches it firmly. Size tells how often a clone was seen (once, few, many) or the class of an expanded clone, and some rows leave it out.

DNA: TGTGCCTCGCTCGGGACCCGAGGGGAGCAGTACTTC
CDR3: CASLGTRGEQYF
D: .
size: many
V: TRBV3-1
length: 12
J: TRBJ2-7

DNA: TGCAGTGCTAGAGATCTCGCGGGGAGCTCCTACGAGCAGTACTTC
CDR3: CSARDLAGSSYEQYF
D: .
size: many
V: TRBV20-1
length: 15
J: TRBJ2-7

DNA: TGTGCCAGCAGTTTAGTAGAGCCCAATGAGCAGTTCTTC
CDR3: CASSLVEPNEQFF
D: .
size: many
V: TRBV12-3/TRBV12-4
length: 13
J: TRBJ2-1

DNA: TGTGCCACCAGTCCTGCCAGTTGGAATCAGCCCCAGCATTTT
CDR3: CATSPASWNQPQHF
D: .
size: many
V: TRBV24-1
length: 14
J: TRBJ1-5

DNA: TGTGCCAGCAGTTTATCCTCCGGGAACCCCTTCAACACTGAAGCTTTCTTT
CDR3: CASSLSSGNPFNTEAFF
D: .
size: many
V: TRBV27
length: 17
J: TRBJ1-1

DNA: TGTGCCAGCGGTGGGGGGGGGGCAGGTTACGAGCAGTACTTC
CDR3: CASGGGGAGYEQYF
D: .
size: many
V: TRBV28
length: 14
J: TRBJ2-7

DNA: TGTGCCAGCAGCGGAGGTGTGCGCAATCAGCCCCAGCATTTT
CDR3: CASSGGVRNQPQHF
D: .
size: many
V: TRBV9
length: 14
J: TRBJ1-5

DNA: TGTGCCAGCAGCAACCTGGGATCGAACACTGAAGCTTTCTTT
CDR3: CASSNLGSNTEAFF
D: .
size: many
V: TRBV7-9
length: 14
J: TRBJ1-1

DNA: TGTGCCAGCAGTAGCCATCCGGGGACTGAAGCTTTCTTT
CDR3: CASSSHPGTEAFF
D: .
size: few
V: TRBV6-4
length: 13
J: TRBJ1-1

DNA: TGCAGTGCTATCGGAGGGTTTAATGAAAAACTGTTTTTT
CDR3: CSAIGGFNEKLFF
D: .
size: many
V: TRBV20-1
length: 13
J: TRBJ1-4

DNA: TGTGCCTCAACCGACAGGTCTCAGCCCCAGCATTTT
CDR3: CASTDRSQPQHF
D: .
size: many
V: TRBV10-3
length: 12
J: TRBJ1-5

DNA: TGTGCCAGCAGCTTTATCGAGGGGTGGACGATTCGGACACCCCTCCACTTT
CDR3: CASSFIEGWTIRTPLHF
D: .
size: many
V: TRBV5-4
length: 17
J: TRBJ1-6

DNA: TGTGCCAGCAGCTCCCGACAGGGGGCACGAGAGACCCAGTACTTC
CDR3: CASSSRQGARETQYF
D: TRBD1
size: many
V: TRBV5-6
length: 15
J: TRBJ2-5

DNA: TGTGCCAGCAGCTGGGGGGGAGGCACTGAAGCTTTCTTT
CDR3: CASSWGGGTEAFF
D: .
size: many
V: TRBV5-5
length: 13
J: TRBJ1-1

DNA: TGTGCCAGCAGTTACCTCGGGACAGGAGGATACGAGCAGTACTTC
CDR3: CASSYLGTGGYEQYF
D: TRBD1
size: many
V: TRBV6-5
length: 15
J: TRBJ2-7

DNA: TGTGCCAGCAGTGAAGATGCAGGGACGAATTCACCCCTCCACTTT
CDR3: CASSEDAGTNSPLHF
D: .
size: many
V: TRBV6-1
length: 15
J: TRBJ1-6

DNA: TGTGCCAGCAGCTTTGGGAGGAACACTGAAGCTTTCTTT
CDR3: CASSFGRNTEAFF
D: .
size: many
V: TRBV5-5
length: 13
J: TRBJ1-1

DNA: TGTGCCAGCAGCCCCAACGGGGGGGCAGGTATGAACACTGAAGCTTTCTTT
CDR3: CASSPNGGAGMNTEAFF
D: .
size: many
V: TRBV3-1
length: 17
J: TRBJ1-1

DNA: TGCGCCAGCAGCCAAGATCTTGGATCCGGGGCCAACGTCCTGACTTTC
CDR3: CASSQDLGSGANVLTF
D: .
size: many
V: TRBV4-3
length: 16
J: TRBJ2-6

DNA: TGCGCCAGCAGAGGGGGACTAGCGGACAATGAGCAGTTCTTC
CDR3: CASRGGLADNEQFF
D: TRBD2
size: many
V: TRBV5-1
length: 14
J: TRBJ2-1

DNA: TGTGCCAGCAGCTATAACAGGGGCGATAGACAGTATTTT
CDR3: CASSYNRGDRQYF
D: TRBD1
size: many
V: TRBV13
length: 13
J: TRBJ2-3

DNA: TGCGCCAGCAGTGGTGCGGGGACTGGGGCCAACGTCCTGACTTTC
CDR3: CASSGAGTGANVLTF
D: .
size: many
V: TRBV10-2
length: 15
J: TRBJ2-6

DNA: TGTGCCAGCAGAGCCAGCGGGGGCCCCGAAGAGACCCAGTACTTC
CDR3: CASRASGGPEETQYF
D: TRBD2
size: many
V: TRBV12-3/TRBV12-4
length: 15
J: TRBJ2-5

DNA: TGTGCCCGAGGGGGCGGACACGAGCAGTACTTC
CDR3: CARGGGHEQYF
D: TRBD1
size: many
V: TRBV12-3/TRBV12-4
length: 11
J: TRBJ2-7

DNA: TGTGCCAGCAGCTTACTCCTGACAGGCGGCTCACCCCTCCACTTT
CDR3: CASSLLLTGGSPLHF
D: .
size: many
V: TRBV7-2
length: 15
J: TRBJ1-6

DNA: TGCGCCAGCAGCTTTCCTGAAGCGGGAGAATACAATGAGCAGTTCTTC
CDR3: CASSFPEAGEYNEQFF
D: TRBD2
size: many
V: TRBV5-1
length: 16
J: TRBJ2-1

DNA: TGCAGTGCTGACACCGGGACTAGCGGGGGGGCAGATACGCAGTATTTT
CDR3: CSADTGTSGGADTQYF
D: TRBD2
size: many
V: TRBV20-1
length: 16
J: TRBJ2-3

DNA: TGTGCCAGCAGTCCCTTTATGGCCAATCAGCCCCAGCATTTT
CDR3: CASSPFMANQPQHF
D: .
size: many
V: TRBV12-3/TRBV12-4
length: 14
J: TRBJ1-5

DNA: TGCGCCAGCAGTCGGGTCCCCGGGACAGGGGGAAACGGCTACACCTTC
CDR3: CASSRVPGTGGNGYTF
D: TRBD1
size: many
V: TRBV4-1
length: 16
J: TRBJ1-2

DNA: TGCGCCAGCGAGTATGCCAGGGGGCACGGCTACACCTTC
CDR3: CASEYARGHGYTF
D: TRBD1
size: many
V: TRBV5-1
length: 13
J: TRBJ1-2

DNA: TGTGCCACCAGCAGAGATCGGTCGGTGAATGAAAAACTGTTTTTT
CDR3: CATSRDRSVNEKLFF
D: .
size: many
V: TRBV15
length: 15
J: TRBJ1-4

DNA: TGTGCCAGCAGCCCTGGGACAGCCCTACTGTATGGCTACACCTTC
CDR3: CASSPGTALLYGYTF
D: TRBD1
size: many
V: TRBV7-2
length: 15
J: TRBJ1-2

DNA: TGTGCCAGCAGCGGAGTACGGGCAGACGAGCAGTACTTC
CDR3: CASSGVRADEQYF
D: .
size: .
V: TRBV5-6
length: 13
J: TRBJ2-7

DNA: TGTGCCACGCCGGCGGGACAGGGCAATGAGCAGTTCTTC
CDR3: CATPAGQGNEQFF
D: TRBD1
size: many
V: TRBV7-9
length: 13
J: TRBJ2-1

DNA: TGTGCCAGTAAGAGGACAGGGTCCTACAATGAGCAGTTCTTC
CDR3: CASKRTGSYNEQFF
D: TRBD1
size: many
V: TRBV19
length: 14
J: TRBJ2-1

DNA: TGTGCCAGCAGCTTTCGCCCGGGCCAGGGGCAATACGAGCAGTACTTC
CDR3: CASSFRPGQGQYEQYF
D: .
size: many
V: TRBV5-6
length: 16
J: TRBJ2-7

DNA: TGCGCCAGCAGTAGGGGCGGTTTTGACACCGGGGAGCTGTTTTTT
CDR3: CASSRGGFDTGELFF
D: .
size: many
V: TRBV5-1
length: 15
J: TRBJ2-2

DNA: TGTGCCAGTTCAGCGGGGGGTACCTACGAGCAGTACTTC
CDR3: CASSAGGTYEQYF
D: TRBD2
size: many
V: TRBV4-2
length: 13
J: TRBJ2-7

DNA: TGCAGCGTTCCTGGACAGGCACCCTACGAGCAGTACTTC
CDR3: CSVPGQAPYEQYF
D: TRBD1
size: many
V: TRBV29-1
length: 13
J: TRBJ2-7

DNA: TGTGCCTGGAGTGTTGGAAACAATTTTCAGTTCTTC
CDR3: CAWSVGNNFQFF
D: .
size: many
V: TRBV30
length: 12
J: TRBJ2-1

DNA: TGTGCCAGCAGCGACAGGGTCACCGGGGAGCTGTTTTTT
CDR3: CASSDRVTGELFF
D: .
size: many
V: TRBV9
length: 13
J: TRBJ2-2

DNA: TGTGCCAGCAGCTCCACCCGGACAGGGCTTTTGGGCTACACCTTC
CDR3: CASSSTRTGLLGYTF
D: TRBD1
size: many
V: TRBV7-9
length: 15
J: TRBJ1-2

DNA: TGCGCCAGCAGCAATTGGGGGGATCGGGAGCCCCAGCATTTT
CDR3: CASSNWGDREPQHF
D: .
size: many
V: TRBV4-1
length: 14
J: TRBJ1-5

DNA: TGCGCCAGCAGCTTGGTAGCCGGTAGCAATCAGCCCCAGCATTTT
CDR3: CASSLVAGSNQPQHF
D: .
size: many
V: TRBV5-1
length: 15
J: TRBJ1-5

DNA: TGTGCTAGCAGCTTAACTTTAGGCAGACGCAATGAGCAGTTCTTC
CDR3: CASSLTLGRRNEQFF
D: .
size: many
V: TRBV7-7
length: 15
J: TRBJ2-1

DNA: TGTGCCAGCAGCGCCCGACAGGGGGCCTACAATGAGCAGTTCTTC
CDR3: CASSARQGAYNEQFF
D: TRBD1
size: .
V: TRBV11-1
length: 15
J: TRBJ2-1